This T cell receptor (beta chain) appears in the sequencing data of a study of shared clonotypes between healthy human individuals. Points on this clone: The antigen is unknown.

Germline V gene lookup returns CDR1 LNHDA and CDR2 SQIVND (reference sequence). This CDR3 has 16 amino acids. V was cut by 7 bases and J by 0 bases, with 16 bases left in between. Study-wide results and limits: The study found about 5% of naive CD4 clonotypes shared across a few donors. Though the depth was large, rarefaction showed that sorted-subset sequencing was incomplete. The donor pool, a small one, limited the genetic and exposure-history diversity represented.

Genomic DNA of every subset was divided equally among multiple immunoSEQ plates. Libraries were prepared by immunoSEQ multiplex PCR; TCRdb keeps only in-frame clonotypes and omits some of them. The table records some 1 million clones, approximately 68% of them present only once. The sequence derives from a man between 18 and 35 years old in good health. Sequencing was carried out using memory CD4+ T cells sorted from blood. Sample subset: CD45RA-negative fraction. The J gene is TRBJ2-1, the V gene TRBV19; D might be TRBD1 or TRBD2, each matching 6 bases. CDR3 region: CASTLRGGSSYNEQFF. The DNA of the CDR3 is TGTGCCAGTACCCTACGAGGGGGGAGCTCCTACAATGAGCAGTTCTTC. Using reference TRBV19 and TRBJ2-1 for the parts outside the CDR3, the full variable domain is DGGITQSPKYLFRKEGQNVTLSCEQNLNHDAMYWYRQDPGQGLRLIYYSQIVNDFQKGDIAEGYSVSREKKESFPLTVTSAQKNPTAFYLCASTLRGGSSYNEQFFGPGTRLTVL.